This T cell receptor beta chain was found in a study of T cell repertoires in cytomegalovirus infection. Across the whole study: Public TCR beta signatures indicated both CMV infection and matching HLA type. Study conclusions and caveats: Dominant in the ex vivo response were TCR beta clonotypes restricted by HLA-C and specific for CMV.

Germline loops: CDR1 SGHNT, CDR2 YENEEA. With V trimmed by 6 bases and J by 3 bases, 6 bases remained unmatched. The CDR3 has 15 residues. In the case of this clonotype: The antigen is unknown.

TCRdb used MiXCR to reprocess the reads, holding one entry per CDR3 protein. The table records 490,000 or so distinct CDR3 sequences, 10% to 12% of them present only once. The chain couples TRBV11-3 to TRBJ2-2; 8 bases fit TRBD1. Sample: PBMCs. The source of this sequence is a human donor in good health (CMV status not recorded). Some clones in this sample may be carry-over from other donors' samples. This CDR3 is CASSLQGVDTGELFF. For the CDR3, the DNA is TGTGCCAGCAGTTTACAGGGGGTGGACACCGGGGAGCTGTTTTTT.